This T cell receptor beta chain appears in the sequencing data of a study of blood T cells in healthy people across ages. Study results and limitations: Roughly linear declines in TCR beta diversity per million T cells occurred with age.

Looked up from germline, CDR1 is DFQATT and CDR2 is SNEGSKA (reference sequence). Trimming left V 0 bases short and J 1 base short, with 10 bases between. The CDR3 extends over 15 amino acids. Primers used in a second PCR of roughly 7 to 12 cycles were a sample-barcoded 5' primer and a J-beta primer mix. One entry per CDR3 protein results from TCRdb running MiXCR on the 5' RACE reads. Here the sample spans 380,000 or so distinct CDR3 sequences, 45% to 65% being singletons. A word on this clonotype: What it recognizes is unknown.

This TCR derives from a man in his 60s in good health. This chain uses TRBV20-1 with TRBJ1-5; D call uncertain. Sequencing was performed on blood. CDR3 residues: CSARDQTPSNQPQHF. The CDR3 bases are TGCAGTGCTAGAGATCAGACCCCCAGCAATCAGCCCCAGCATTTT.